A selection of T cell receptor beta chains follows, all from one sample in a study of Ad26.COV2.S vaccination and SARS-CoV-2 variants. Clones were read by immunoSEQ multiplex PCR, and TCRdb kept only the in-frame ones, dropping some. The table has about 390,000 clones, approximately 90% seen once. Here the sequenced sample was peripheral blood, taken in a trial of Ad26.COV2.S vaccine versus placebo. These receptors all stem from a person between 18 and 65 years old who received the Ad26.COV2.S COVID-19 vaccine or a placebo. Each CDR3 is given with its conserved first and last residue. Fields, in order: CDR3 protein, CDR3 DNA, clone size, J gene, D gene, V gene. A D gene is named only where the DNA matches it firmly. A row's size may be missing; if present it is once, few, many or a size class.

CAWIYGNTEAFF TGTGCCTGGATATACGGGAACACTGAAGCTTTCTTT . TRBJ1-1 . TRBV30
CASRHSGTLQETQYF TGTGCCAGCAGACATTCCGGGACGCTCCAAGAGACCCAGTACTTC . TRBJ2-5 . TRBV7-9
CASSHRTENTEAFF TGTGCCAGCAGCCATAGGACAGAGAACACTGAAGCTTTCTTT . TRBJ1-1 . TRBV6-6
CASSQGTGLSSQPQHF TGTGCCAGCTCACAGGGGACGGGTCTATCCAGTCAGCCCCAGCATTTT . TRBJ1-5 . TRBV18
CASSPSGRNTIYF TGTGCCAGCAGCCCCTCAGGTCGAAACACCATATATTTT . TRBJ1-3 . TRBV28
CASSYLSGVGNTIYF TGTGCCAGCAGTTACCTCTCAGGGGTGGGAAACACCATATATTTT . TRBJ1-3 . TRBV6-5
CASSLYGSADTQYF TGTGCCAGCAGTTTATATGGGAGTGCAGATACGCAGTATTTT . TRBJ2-3 . TRBV28
CASSIQARAGNTIYF TGTGCCAGTAGTATACAGGCTCGGGCTGGAAACACCATATATTTT . TRBJ1-3 . TRBV19
CASSYSIGRQGKRGMNTEAFF TGTGCCAGCAGTTACTCGATAGGAAGACAGGGCAAAAGGGGTATGAACACTGAAGCTTTCTTT . TRBJ1-1 TRBD1 TRBV6-2/TRBV6-3
CASTELAYGNTIYF TGTGCCAGCACCGAATTGGCTTATGGAAACACCATATATTTT once TRBJ1-3 . TRBV7-9
CASSLAQGSSTDTQYF TGTGCCAGCAGCTTAGCCCAGGGGTCTAGCACAGATACGCAGTATTTT . TRBJ2-3 . TRBV7-2
CASSLPGVGQSSYEQYF TGTGCCAGCAGCTTACCAGGAGTGGGACAGAGCTCCTACGAGCAGTACTTC . TRBJ2-7 TRBD1 TRBV7-9
CASSLGRGAGEPQHF TGTGCCAGCAGCTTAGGTCGGGGGGCGGGTGAGCCCCAGCATTTT . TRBJ1-5 . TRBV11-2
CASSEQEHEQFF TGTGCCAGCAGTGAACAGGAGCATGAGCAGTTCTTC . TRBJ2-1 . TRBV25-1
CASSETPTGTGVYEQYF TGTGCCAGCAGTGAAACTCCTACCGGGACGGGAGTTTACGAGCAGTACTTC . TRBJ2-7 . TRBV6-1
CASSLERRVSEQYF TGTGCCAGCAGCTTAGAGCGCCGGGTATCCGAGCAGTACTTC . TRBJ2-7 . TRBV13
CASATGLAGELFF TGTGCCAGCGCTACAGGGTTGGCCGGGGAGCTGTTTTTT . TRBJ2-2 . TRBV19
CASSLAGVTGYEQYF TGCGCCAGCAGCTTGGCAGGGGTAACAGGCTACGAGCAGTACTTC . TRBJ2-7 . TRBV5-1
CASSLGGQGVQPQHF TGTGCCAGCAGCTTAGGTGGACAGGGAGTACAGCCCCAGCATTTT . TRBJ1-5 TRBD1 TRBV5-4
CASSLGSSYEQYF TGTGCCAGCAGCTTGGGAAGCAGCTACGAGCAGTACTTC . TRBJ2-7 . TRBV5-4
CASSARPGSNEKLFF TGTGCCAGCAGCGCCAGACCGGGTTCTAATGAAAAACTGTTTTTT . TRBJ1-4 . TRBV7-9
CASSPVVNEKLFF TGTGCCAGCAGCCCGGTCGTTAATGAAAAACTGTTTTTT . TRBJ1-4 . TRBV7-8
CASSLPVHTYEQYF TGTGCCAGCAGCCTCCCCGTCCATACCTACGAGCAGTACTTC . TRBJ2-7 . TRBV5-8
CASSESQLMNSPLHF TGTGCCAGCAGTGAATCTCAGCTCATGAATTCACCCCTCCACTTT . TRBJ1-6 . TRBV6-1
CASRYPGLAGLDTQYF TGTGCCAGCAGGTACCCGGGACTAGCGGGGTTAGATACGCAGTATTTT . TRBJ2-3 TRBD2 TRBV28
CASSLGKNTEAFF TGTGCCAGCAGTTTAGGGAAAAACACTGAAGCTTTCTTT . TRBJ1-1 . TRBV28
CASSGDPGVHEQYF TGTGCCAGTAGTGGGGACCCAGGGGTGCACGAGCAGTACTTC . TRBJ2-7 . TRBV19
CASSETQGGSYGYTF TGTGCCAGCAGTGAAACCCAGGGGGGGAGCTATGGCTACACCTTC . TRBJ1-2 TRBD1 TRBV6-1
CASSQERVHRPQHF TGCGCCAGCAGCCAAGAACGGGTTCATAGGCCCCAGCATTTT . TRBJ1-5 . TRBV4-3
CASSLDRGRYEKLFF TGTGCCAGCAGCTTAGATCGAGGCCGTTATGAAAAACTGTTTTTT . TRBJ1-4 . TRBV11-2
CSVEDAQVGDTLQETQYF TGCAGCGTTGAAGACGCCCAGGTAGGGGACACCTTGCAAGAGACCCAGTACTTC . TRBJ2-5 . TRBV29-1
CASSARNMNTEAFF TGCGCCAGCAGTGCCCGGAACATGAACACTGAAGCTTTCTTT . TRBJ1-1 . TRBV10-2
CASSAPPDGNYGYTF TGTGCCAGCAGCGCCCCCCCGGACGGAAACTATGGCTACACCTTC . TRBJ1-2 . TRBV9
CASSQDLRGETQYF TGCGCCAGCAGCCAAGATCTGAGGGGTGAGACCCAGTACTTC . TRBJ2-5 . TRBV4-3
CASSPTSGGHSYEQYF TGTGCCAGCAGCCCGACTAGCGGGGGGCACTCCTACGAGCAGTACTTC . TRBJ2-7 TRBD2 TRBV7-9
CAISFGIDRPGYTF TGTGCCATCAGCTTTGGGATTGACAGGCCTGGCTACACCTTC . TRBJ1-2 . TRBV7-8
CAWTKLGGGMNTEAFF TGTGCCTGGACCAAATTAGGGGGCGGAATGAACACTGAAGCTTTCTTT . TRBJ1-1 TRBD1 TRBV30
CASSEWGGEQFF TGTGCCAGCAGTGAATGGGGAGGTGAGCAGTTCTTC . TRBJ2-1 . TRBV2
CASRPRGRHEKLFF TGTGCCAGTAGACCCAGGGGGCGGCATGAAAAACTGTTTTTT . TRBJ1-4 TRBD1 TRBV19
CASSLGDTPYEQYF TGTGCCAGCAGTTTAGGGGACACACCCTACGAGCAGTACTTC . TRBJ2-7 . TRBV28
CSVEVSTGSRYGYTF TGCAGCGTTGAAGTTTCGACAGGGTCTCGCTATGGCTACACCTTC . TRBJ1-2 TRBD1 TRBV29-1
CASSPGAVTEAFF TGTGCCAGCAGCCCGGGCGCAGTCACTGAAGCTTTCTTT . TRBJ1-1 . TRBV9
CASSLAGGYTGELFF TGTGCCAGCAGTCTAGCGGGGGGCTACACCGGGGAGCTGTTTTTT . TRBJ2-2 TRBD2 TRBV7-8
CASSLTQINSPLHF TGTGCCAGCAGTTTAACACAGATTAATTCACCCCTCCACTTT once TRBJ1-6 . TRBV27
CASSQEGTGLDTQYF TGTGCCAGCAGCCAAGAGGGGACAGGGCTGGATACGCAGTATTTT . TRBJ2-3 TRBD1 TRBV3-1/TRBV3-2
CASSLGGQTSGANVLTF TGCGCCAGCAGCTTGGGGGGACAGACCTCTGGGGCCAACGTCCTGACTTTC once TRBJ2-6 TRBD1 TRBV5-1
CASSFTSMVGQPQHF TGTGCCAGCAGTTTTACCTCGATGGTAGGCCAGCCCCAGCATTTT . TRBJ1-5 . TRBV27
CASSLQGVSGYTF TGTGCCAGCAGCTTACAAGGGGTTAGTGGCTACACCTTC . TRBJ1-2 . TRBV3-1/TRBV3-2
CASSPTPLQGASYNSPLHF TGTGCCAGCTCACCAACGCCCTTACAGGGGGCATCCTATAATTCACCCCTCCACTTT . TRBJ1-6 TRBD1 TRBV18
CASSGWGYREQIYNEQFF TGTGCCAGCAGCGGGTGGGGGTACAGGGAGCAAATATACAATGAGCAGTTCTTC . TRBJ2-1 . TRBV7-9
CASTRNRGSTDTQYF TGTGCCAGCACTAGAAACAGGGGGAGTACAGATACGCAGTATTTT . TRBJ2-3 TRBD1 TRBV6-5
CASSPAPYDRGGYTF TGTGCCAGCTCACCCGCCCCTTACGACAGGGGCGGCTACACCTTC . TRBJ1-2 TRBD1 TRBV18
CASSYSRGTTEAFF TGTGCCAGCAGTTACTCTAGGGGAACTACTGAAGCTTTCTTT . TRBJ1-1 . TRBV6-5
CASSFYGGALETQYF TGTGCCAGCAGCTTTTACGGGGGGGCCCTAGAGACCCAGTACTTC . TRBJ2-5 TRBD2 TRBV7-9
CSVSDLKLAGYTF TGCAGCGTCTCGGATCTGAAATTGGCTGGCTACACCTTC once TRBJ1-2 . TRBV29-1
CASSSRTGPEQFF TGTGCCAGCAGCTCTAGGACAGGCCCTGAGCAGTTCTTC . TRBJ2-1 TRBD1 TRBV7-8
CSVELAVAKNIQYF TGCAGCGTTGAGTTGGCAGTAGCCAAAAACATTCAGTACTTC . TRBJ2-4 . TRBV29-1